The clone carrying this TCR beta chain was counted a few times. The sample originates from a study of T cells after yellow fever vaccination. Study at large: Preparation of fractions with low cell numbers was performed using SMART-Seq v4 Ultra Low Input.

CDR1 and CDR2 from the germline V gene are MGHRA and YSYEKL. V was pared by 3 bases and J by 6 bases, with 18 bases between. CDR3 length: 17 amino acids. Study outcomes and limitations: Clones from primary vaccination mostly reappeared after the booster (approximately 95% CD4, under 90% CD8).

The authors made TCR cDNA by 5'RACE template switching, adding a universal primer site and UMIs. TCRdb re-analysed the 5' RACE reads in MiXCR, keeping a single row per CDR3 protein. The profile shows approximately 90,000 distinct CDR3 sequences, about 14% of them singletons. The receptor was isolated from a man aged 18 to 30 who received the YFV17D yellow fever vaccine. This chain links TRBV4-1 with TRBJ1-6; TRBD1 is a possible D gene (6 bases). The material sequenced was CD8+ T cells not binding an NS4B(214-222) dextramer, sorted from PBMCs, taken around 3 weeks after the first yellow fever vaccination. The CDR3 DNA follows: TGCGCCAGCAGCCAGGTACAACAGGGTATGGGTAATTCACCCCTCCACTTT. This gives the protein CASSQVQQGMGNSPLHF.